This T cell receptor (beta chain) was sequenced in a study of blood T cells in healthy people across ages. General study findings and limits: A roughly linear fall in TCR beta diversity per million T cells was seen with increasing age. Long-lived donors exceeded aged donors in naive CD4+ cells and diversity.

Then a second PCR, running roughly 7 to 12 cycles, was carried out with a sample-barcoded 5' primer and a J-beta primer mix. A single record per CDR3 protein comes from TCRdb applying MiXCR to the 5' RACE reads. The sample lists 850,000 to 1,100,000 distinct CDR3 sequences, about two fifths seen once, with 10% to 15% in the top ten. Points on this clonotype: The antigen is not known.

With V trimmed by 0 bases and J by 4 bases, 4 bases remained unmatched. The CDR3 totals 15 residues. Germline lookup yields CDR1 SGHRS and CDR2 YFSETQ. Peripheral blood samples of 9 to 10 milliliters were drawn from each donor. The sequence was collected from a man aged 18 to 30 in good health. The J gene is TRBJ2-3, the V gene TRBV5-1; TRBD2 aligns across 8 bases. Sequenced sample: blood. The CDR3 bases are TGCGCCAGCAGCTTGGTTTGGCGGGGGGCAGATACGCAGTATTTT. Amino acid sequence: CASSLVWRGADTQYF.